This T cell receptor beta chain appears in the sequencing data of a study of blood T cell repertoires in COVID-19. About the research overall: The study drew acute and convalescent COVID-19 samples from the United States, Italy and Spain. PBMCs, B-cell-depleted T cells, or T cells provided the cDNA or gDNA that made up the material.

V was pared by 6 bases and J by 6 bases, with 12 bases of the junction left unmatched. The germline gives CDR1 MDHEN, CDR2 SYDVKM. The CDR3 extends over 16 amino acids. As originally analysed: By means of reference gene primer amplification, nucleated cell counts were estimated. Here immunoSEQ multiplex PCR was the method, and the copy in TCRdb shows in-frame clones only, minus some. V, J and clone size are those of that table, while D and trimming were read from the DNA. The sample holds some 270,000 clones, under 90% seen once. The chain carries TRBV28 and TRBJ1-5; 9 nucleotides match TRBD1. This TCR was recovered from a man aged 50-59 years with acute or convalescent COVID-19. Sequences were obtained from peripheral blood. The CDR3 loop is CASSPPGQGPGQPQHF. CDR3 nucleotides: TGTGCCAGCAGCCCCCCGGGACAGGGTCCTGGTCAGCCCCAGCATTTT.